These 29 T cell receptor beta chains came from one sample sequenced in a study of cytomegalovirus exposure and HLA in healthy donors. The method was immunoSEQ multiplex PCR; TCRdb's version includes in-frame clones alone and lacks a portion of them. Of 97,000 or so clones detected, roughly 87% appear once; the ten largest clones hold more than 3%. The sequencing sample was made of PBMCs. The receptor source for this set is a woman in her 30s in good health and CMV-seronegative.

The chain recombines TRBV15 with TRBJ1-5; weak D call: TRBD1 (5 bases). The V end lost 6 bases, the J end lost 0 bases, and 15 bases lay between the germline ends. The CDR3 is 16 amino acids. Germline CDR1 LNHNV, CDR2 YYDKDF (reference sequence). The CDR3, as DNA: TGTGCCACCAGTGGACACTATCCAAATAGCAATCAGCCCCAGCATTTT. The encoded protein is CATSGHYPNSNQPQHF.

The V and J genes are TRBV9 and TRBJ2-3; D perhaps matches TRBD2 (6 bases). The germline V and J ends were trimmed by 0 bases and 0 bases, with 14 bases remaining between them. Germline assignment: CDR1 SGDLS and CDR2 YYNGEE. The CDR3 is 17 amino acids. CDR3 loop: CASSVGGGAYSTDTQYF. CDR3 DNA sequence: TGTGCCAGCAGCGTAGGAGGAGGGGCCTATAGCACAGATACGCAGTATTTT.

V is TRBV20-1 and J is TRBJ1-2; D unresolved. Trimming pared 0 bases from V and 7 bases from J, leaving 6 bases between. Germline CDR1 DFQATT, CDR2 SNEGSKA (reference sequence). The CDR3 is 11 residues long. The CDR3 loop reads CSARDFSGYTF. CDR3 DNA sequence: TGCAGTGCTAGAGACTTTAGTGGCTACACCTTC.

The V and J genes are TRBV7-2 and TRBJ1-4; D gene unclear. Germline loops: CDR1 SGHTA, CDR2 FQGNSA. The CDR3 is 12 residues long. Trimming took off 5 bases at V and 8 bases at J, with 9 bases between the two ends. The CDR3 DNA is TGTGCCAGCAGCCCCGACGGGGAAAAACTGTTTTTT. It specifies CASSPDGEKLFF.

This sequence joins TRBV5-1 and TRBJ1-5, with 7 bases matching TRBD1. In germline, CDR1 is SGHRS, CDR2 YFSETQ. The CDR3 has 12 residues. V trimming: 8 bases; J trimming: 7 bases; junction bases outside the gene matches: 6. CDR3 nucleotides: TGCGCCAGTACGACAGGGTTGCAGCCCCAGCATTTT. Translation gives CASTTGLQPQHF.

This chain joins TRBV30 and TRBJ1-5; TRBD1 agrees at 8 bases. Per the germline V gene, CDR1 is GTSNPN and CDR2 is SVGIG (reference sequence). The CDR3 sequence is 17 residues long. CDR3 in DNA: TGTGTCATCCGAAGGACAGGGACTTCTATAAGCAATCAGCCCCAGCATTTT. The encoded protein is CVIRRTGTSISNQPQHF.

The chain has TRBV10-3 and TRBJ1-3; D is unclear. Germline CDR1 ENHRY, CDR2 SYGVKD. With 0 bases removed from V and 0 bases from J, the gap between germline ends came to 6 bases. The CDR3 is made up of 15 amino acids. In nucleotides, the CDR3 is TGTGCCATCAGTGAGTCCCTGAGCTCTGGAAACACCATATATTTT. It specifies CAISESLSSGNTIYF.

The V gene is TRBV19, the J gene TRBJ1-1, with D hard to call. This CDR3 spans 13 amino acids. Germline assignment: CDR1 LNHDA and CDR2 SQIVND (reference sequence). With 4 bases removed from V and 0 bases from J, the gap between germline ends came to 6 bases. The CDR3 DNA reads TGTGCCAGTAGTACACAAATGAACACTGAAGCTTTCTTT. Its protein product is CASSTQMNTEAFF.

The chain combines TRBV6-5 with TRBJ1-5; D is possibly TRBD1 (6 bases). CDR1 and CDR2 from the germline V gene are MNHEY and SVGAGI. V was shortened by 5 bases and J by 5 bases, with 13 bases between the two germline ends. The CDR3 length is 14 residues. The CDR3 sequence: CASSRGQRHQPQHF. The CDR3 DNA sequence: TGTGCCAGCAGTCGGGGACAAAGGCATCAGCCCCAGCATTTT.

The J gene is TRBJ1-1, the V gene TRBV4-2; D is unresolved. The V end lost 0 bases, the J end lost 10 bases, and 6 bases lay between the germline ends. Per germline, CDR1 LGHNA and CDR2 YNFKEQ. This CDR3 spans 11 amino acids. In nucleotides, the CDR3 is TGTGCCAGCAGCCAAGACAGAAGAGCTTTCTTT. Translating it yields CASSQDRRAFF.

In nucleotides, the CDR3 is TGTGCCAGCAGTTGGGGCCCATCCGAGCAGTACTTC. Protein: CASSWGPSEQYF. This chain links TRBV28 with TRBJ2-7, with TRBD1 as a possible D gene (5 bases). Trimming took 4 bases from V and 6 from J, leaving 10 bases between them. The CDR3 is 12 residues long. Germline V CDR1 and CDR2: MDHEN, SYDVKM.

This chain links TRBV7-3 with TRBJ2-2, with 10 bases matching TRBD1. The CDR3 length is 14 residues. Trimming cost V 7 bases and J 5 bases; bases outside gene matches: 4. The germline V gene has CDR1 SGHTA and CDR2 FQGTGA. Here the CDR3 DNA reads TGTGCCAGCACCCGGACAGGGGGGACCGGGGAGCTGTTTTTT. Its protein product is CASTRTGGTGELFF.

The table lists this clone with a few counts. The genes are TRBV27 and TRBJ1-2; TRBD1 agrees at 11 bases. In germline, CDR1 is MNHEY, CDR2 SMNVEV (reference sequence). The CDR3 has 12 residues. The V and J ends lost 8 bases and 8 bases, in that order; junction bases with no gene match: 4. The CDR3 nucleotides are TGTGCCAGCCTGGGACAGGGGGACGGCTACACCTTC. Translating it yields CASLGQGDGYTF.

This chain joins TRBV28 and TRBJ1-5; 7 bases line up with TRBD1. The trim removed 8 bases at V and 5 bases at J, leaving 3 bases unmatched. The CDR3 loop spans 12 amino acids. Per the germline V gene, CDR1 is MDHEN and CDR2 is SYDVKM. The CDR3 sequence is CASFQGDQPQHF. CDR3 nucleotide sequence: TGTGCCAGCTTCCAGGGGGATCAGCCCCAGCATTTT.

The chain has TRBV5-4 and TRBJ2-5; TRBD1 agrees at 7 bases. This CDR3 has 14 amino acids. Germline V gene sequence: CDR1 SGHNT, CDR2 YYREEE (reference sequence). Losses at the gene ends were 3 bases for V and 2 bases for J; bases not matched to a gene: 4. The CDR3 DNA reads TGTGCCAGCAGCTCGACAGGGAAACAAGAGACCCAGTACTTC. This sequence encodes CASSSTGKQETQYF.

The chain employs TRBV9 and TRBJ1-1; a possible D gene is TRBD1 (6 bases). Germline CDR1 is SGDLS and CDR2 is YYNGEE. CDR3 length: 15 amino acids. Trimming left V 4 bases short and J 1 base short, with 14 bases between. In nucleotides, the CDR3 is TGTGCCAGCAGCCCCCGTATAGGGGGGAACACTGAAGCTTTCTTT. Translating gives CASSPRIGGNTEAFF.

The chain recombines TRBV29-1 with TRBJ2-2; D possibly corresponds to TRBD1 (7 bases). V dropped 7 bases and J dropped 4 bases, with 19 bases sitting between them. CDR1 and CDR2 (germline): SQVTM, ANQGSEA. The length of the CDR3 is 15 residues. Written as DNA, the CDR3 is TGCAGCGGGGCTTTGCGACAGGGAGGCACCGGGGAGCTGTTTTTT. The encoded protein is CSGALRQGGTGELFF.

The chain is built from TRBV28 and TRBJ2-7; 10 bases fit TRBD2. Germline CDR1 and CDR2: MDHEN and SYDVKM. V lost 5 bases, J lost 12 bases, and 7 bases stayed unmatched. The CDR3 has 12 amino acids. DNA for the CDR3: TGTGCCAGCAGTCCGCAGCGGGAGGGTGTGTACTTC. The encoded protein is CASSPQREGVYF. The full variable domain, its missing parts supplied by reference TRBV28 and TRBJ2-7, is DVKVTQSSRYLVKRTGEKVFLECVQDMDHENMFWYRQDPGLGLRLIYFSYDVKMKEKGDIPEGYSVSREKKERFSLILESASTNQTSMYLCASSPQREGVYFGPGTRLTVT.

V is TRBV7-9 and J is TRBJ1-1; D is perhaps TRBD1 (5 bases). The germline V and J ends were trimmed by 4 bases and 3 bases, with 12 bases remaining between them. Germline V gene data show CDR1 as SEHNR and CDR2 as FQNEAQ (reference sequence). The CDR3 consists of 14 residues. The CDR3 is CASSSYTGHTEAFF. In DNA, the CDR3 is TGTGCCAGCAGCTCTTATACAGGACACACTGAAGCTTTCTTT.

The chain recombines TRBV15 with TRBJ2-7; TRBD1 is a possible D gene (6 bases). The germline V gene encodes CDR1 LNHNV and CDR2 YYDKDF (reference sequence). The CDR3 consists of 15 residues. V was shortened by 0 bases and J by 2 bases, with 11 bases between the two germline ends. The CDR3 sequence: CATSRDMDSPYEQYF. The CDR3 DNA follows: TGTGCCACCAGCAGAGATATGGACAGCCCCTACGAGCAGTACTTC. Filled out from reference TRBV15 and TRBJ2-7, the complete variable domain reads DAMVIQNPRYQVTQFGKPVTLSCSQTLNHNVMYWYQQKSSQAPKLLFHYYDKDFNNEADTPDNFQSRRPNTSFCFLDIRSPGLGDTAMYLCATSRDMDSPYEQYFGPGTRLTVT.

In DNA, the CDR3 is TGCGCCAGCAGCCCCGTGCGGGGGGCTTCCGTGGATGAGACCCAGTACTTC. Its protein product is CASSPVRGASVDETQYF. The chain couples TRBV5-1 to TRBJ2-5; 8 bases map to TRBD2. The germline CDR1 and CDR2 sequences are SGHRS and YFSETQ. This CDR3 is built from 17 residues. J gave up 5 bases and V 4 bases, and 16 bases lay outside the gene matches.

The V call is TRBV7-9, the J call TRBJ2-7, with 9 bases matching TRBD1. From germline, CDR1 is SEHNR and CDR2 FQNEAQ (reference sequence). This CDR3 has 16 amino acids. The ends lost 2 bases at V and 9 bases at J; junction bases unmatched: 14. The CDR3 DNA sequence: TGTGCCAGCAGCTTATCCCGGACAGGGGAAGGCTTCGGGCAGTACTTC. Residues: CASSLSRTGEGFGQYF.

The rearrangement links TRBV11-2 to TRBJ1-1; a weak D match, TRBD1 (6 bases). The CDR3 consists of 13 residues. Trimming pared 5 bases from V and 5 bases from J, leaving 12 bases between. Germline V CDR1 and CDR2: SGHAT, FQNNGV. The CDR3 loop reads CASSQGQQTEAFF. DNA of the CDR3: TGTGCCAGCAGCCAAGGACAGCAGACTGAAGCTTTCTTT.

The CDR3 DNA is TGTGCCAGCAGTGACACGCCAGGGACAGGCGGCTATGGCTACACCTTC. Its translation: CASSDTPGTGGYGYTF. The rearrangement joins TRBV6-4 to TRBJ1-2; TRBD1 matches 8 bases. The CDR3 covers 16 residues. Germline values: CDR1 MRHNA, CDR2 SNTAGT. Losses at the gene ends were 2 bases for V and 4 bases for J; bases not matched to a gene: 9.

The CDR3 nucleotides read TGCAGTGCGGTAGGACAGGGGGACGTCGGCTACACCTTC. Protein: CSAVGQGDVGYTF. The V and J genes are TRBV29-1 and TRBJ1-2, with TRBD1 identical over 10 bases. CDR1 SQVTM and CDR2 ANQGSEA come from the germline V gene. CDR3 length: 13 residues.

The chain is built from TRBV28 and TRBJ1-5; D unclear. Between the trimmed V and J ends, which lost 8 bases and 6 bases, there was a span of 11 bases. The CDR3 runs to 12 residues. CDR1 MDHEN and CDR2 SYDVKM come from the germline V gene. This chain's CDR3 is CASAQVIQPQHF. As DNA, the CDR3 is TGTGCCAGCGCCCAGGTAATTCAGCCCCAGCATTTT. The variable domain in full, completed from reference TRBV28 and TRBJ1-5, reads DVKVTQSSRYLVKRTGEKVFLECVQDMDHENMFWYRQDPGLGLRLIYFSYDVKMKEKGDIPEGYSVSREKKERFSLILESASTNQTSMYLCASAQVIQPQHFGDGTRLSIL.

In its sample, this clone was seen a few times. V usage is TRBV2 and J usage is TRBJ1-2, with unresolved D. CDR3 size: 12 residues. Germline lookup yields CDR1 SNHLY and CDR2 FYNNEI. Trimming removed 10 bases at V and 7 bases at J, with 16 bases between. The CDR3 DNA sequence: TGTGCCACCTCCCCGGGAAGGTTTGGCTACACCTTC. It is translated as CATSPGRFGYTF.

The CDR3 DNA reads TGTGCCAGCAGTGTTATACACAGGGGGCTAATTGAAAAACTGTTTTTT. As protein: CASSVIHRGLIEKLFF. The chain uses TRBV25-1 and TRBJ1-4, with 9 bases lining up with TRBD1. CDR1 is MGHDK, CDR2 SYGVNS, per germline. V trimming: 4 bases; J trimming: 7 bases; junction bases outside the gene matches: 10. The CDR3 consists of 16 residues.

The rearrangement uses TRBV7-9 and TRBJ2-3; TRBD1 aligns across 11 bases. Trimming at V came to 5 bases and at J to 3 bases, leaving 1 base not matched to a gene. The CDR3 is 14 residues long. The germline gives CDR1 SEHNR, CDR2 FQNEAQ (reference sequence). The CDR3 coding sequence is TGTGCCAGCAGCAGGGACAGGGGGACAGATACGCAGTATTTT. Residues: CASSRDRGTDTQYF. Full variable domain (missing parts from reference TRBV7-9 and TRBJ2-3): DTGVSQNPRHKITKRGQNVTFRCDPISEHNRLYWYRQTLGQGPEFLTYFQNEAQLEKSRLLSDRFSAERPKGSFSTLEIQRTEQGDSAMYLCASSRDRGTDTQYFGPGTRLTVL.